A single sample gave rise to the 32 T cell receptor beta chains below, sequenced in a study of T-cell reconstitution after alpha-beta-depleted transplantation in children. Unique molecular identifiers were incorporated during preparation of the TCRbeta library. TCRdb itself ran the PCR reads through MiXCR, one entry per CDR3 protein. In the table there are approximately 350,000 distinct CDR3 sequences, 15% to 20% of which are singletons. The sample in question was PBMCs, mostly from graft donor cells, obtained 360 days after TCRalphabeta/CD19-depleted stem cell transplant. The receptors stem from a male patient aged 2 to 10 who had a stem cell transplant for acute lymphoblastic leukemia, so the T cells may come from the graft donor.

On this clonotype: A junction boundary mismatches the germline segment, possibly from a read error. This chain joins TRBV5-1 and TRBJ2-7; TRBD2 might be the D (5 bases). From germline, CDR1 is SGHRS and CDR2 YFSETQ. This CDR3 has 19 residues. In DNA, the CDR3 is TGCACCAGCAGCTTGTATTATATACATTCTGAAAAGGAGGACTACGAGCAGTACTTC. Translated: CTSSLYYIHSEKEDYEQYF. The variable domain in full, with the rest retrieved from reference TRBV5-1 and TRBJ2-7, is KAGVTQTPRYLIKTRGQQVTLSCSPISGHRSVSWYQQTPGQGLQFLFEYFSETQRNKGNFPGRFSGRQFSNSRSEMNVSTLELGDSALYLCTSSLYYIHSEKEDYEQYFGPGTRLTVT.

This clonotype was seen only a few times. The rearrangement joins TRBV27 to TRBJ2-3, with TRBD1 matching 8 bases. The V segment lost 5 bases and the J segment 7 bases; nucleotides outside the gene matches: 11. Germline V gives CDR1 MNHEY, CDR2 SMNVEV (reference sequence). There are 15 residues in the CDR3. The CDR3 protein is CASSTGTGRPYTQYF. Here the CDR3 DNA reads TGTGCCAGCAGTACCGGGACAGGCCGCCCTTATACGCAGTATTTT.

The chain couples TRBV4-1 to TRBJ2-1; 9 positions agree with TRBD2. CDR1 and CDR2 from the germline V gene are MGHRA and YSYEKL. The CDR3 has 14 amino acids. Trimming at V came to 3 bases and at J to 8 bases, leaving 5 bases not matched to a gene. The CDR3 DNA follows: TGCGCCAGCAGCCAGGCCGGACTAGCGTATGAGCAGTTCTTC. This encodes CASSQAGLAYEQFF.

The J gene is TRBJ2-3, the V gene TRBV12-3 or TRBV12-4; no reliable D call. There are 13 residues in the CDR3. Trimming removed 3 bases from V and 4 bases from J, with 8 bases in between. CDR3 DNA sequence: TGTGCCAGCAGTTTTATCTCCGCAGATACGCAGTATTTT. Translation: CASSFISADTQYF.

This clonotype was seen many times. The chain has TRBV12-3 or TRBV12-4 and TRBJ2-7; a weak D match, TRBD2 (5 bases). The length of the CDR3 is 14 residues. Trimming left V 6 bases short and J 2 bases short, with 14 bases between. This CDR3 reads CASRAPGNTYEQYF. The CDR3 nucleotides read TGTGCCAGCAGGGCGCCGGGGAATACCTACGAGCAGTACTTC.

This clonotype was counted ten times or more. The chain uses TRBV28 and TRBJ2-3; D is undetermined. The CDR3 has 14 amino acids. Germline V gene data show CDR1 as MDHEN and CDR2 as SYDVKM. V lost 7 bases and J lost 2, with 13 bases in between. CDR3 amino acids: CASTESWNTDTQYF. The CDR3 DNA is TGTGCCAGCACAGAATCATGGAACACAGATACGCAGTATTTT.

The J gene is TRBJ2-7, the V gene TRBV3-1; 9 bases are shared with TRBD1. The CDR3 loop spans 14 amino acids. Germline CDR1 LGHDT, CDR2 YNNKEL (reference sequence). V was clipped by 7 bases and J by 6 bases; unmatched bases: 10. CDR3 residues: CASNSRDRATEQYF. In DNA, the CDR3 is TGTGCCAGCAACAGCCGGGACAGGGCGACCGAGCAGTACTTC.

This clonotype was detected ten times or more. The chain is built from TRBV4-1 and TRBJ1-1; weak D call: TRBD1 (5 bases). Germline V gene data show CDR1 as MGHRA and CDR2 as YSYEKL. CDR3 size: 17 residues. V gave up 0 bases and J gave up 3 bases, with 17 bases separating them. In nucleotides, the CDR3 is TGCGCCAGCAGCCAAGATCTCCGGACATTAACGGACACTGAAGCTTTCTTT. It specifies CASSQDLRTLTDTEAFF.

This clonotype occurred a few times. The chain combines TRBV28 with TRBJ2-5; TRBD1 matches 9 bases. There are 14 residues in the CDR3. CDR1 and CDR2 (germline): MDHEN, SYDVKM. The V gene end was trimmed by 5 bases and the J gene end by 5 bases; junction bases not matched to a gene: 6. The CDR3, as DNA: TGTGCCAGCAGTCGACGGGACAGGGTGGAGACCCAGTACTTC. As protein: CASSRRDRVETQYF.

This clonotype was observed a few times. The V gene is TRBV10-3, the J gene TRBJ2-7; D ambiguous. Germline V lookup: CDR1 ENHRY, CDR2 SYGVKD. V gave up 0 bases and J gave up 5 bases, with 5 bases separating them. The CDR3 runs 12 residues. CDR3 sequence reads: CAISESKDEQYF. The CDR3 DNA reads as TGTGCCATCAGTGAGTCGAAGGACGAGCAGTACTTC.

This chain joins TRBV24-1 and TRBJ1-2; TRBD1 is a possible D gene (6 bases). CDR3 length equals 12 residues. Trimming left V 9 bases short and J 8 bases short, with 15 bases between. Germline V gene data show CDR1 as KGHDR and CDR2 as SFDVKD. The CDR3 region is CATLPRGKGYTF. The CDR3 DNA sequence: TGTGCCACCCTACCCAGGGGAAAGGGCTACACCTTC.

This clonotype was observed a few times. The chain employs TRBV5-5 and TRBJ2-7; 9 nucleotides line up with TRBD1. Germline V gene lookup returns CDR1 SGHKS and CDR2 YYEKEE (reference sequence). The CDR3 extends over 15 amino acids. Losses at the gene ends were 6 bases for V and 3 bases for J; bases not matched to a gene: 10. This CDR3 reads CASNHRGQGFYEQYF. The CDR3 DNA sequence: TGTGCCAGCAACCACCGGGGACAGGGCTTCTACGAGCAGTACTTC. Variable domain in full (rest from reference TRBV5-5 and TRBJ2-7): DAGVTQSPTHLIKTRGQQVTLRCSPISGHKSVSWYQQVLGQGPQFIFQYYEKEERGRGNFPDRFSARQFPNYSSELNVNALLLGDSALYLCASNHRGQGFYEQYFGPGTRLTVT.

This clonotype has more than one count but fewer than ten. The chain employs TRBV2 and TRBJ2-5; 11 bases line up with TRBD2. This CDR3 comprises 16 residues. V gave up 2 bases and J gave up 3 bases; unmatched junction bases: 5. Germline V gives CDR1 SNHLY, CDR2 FYNNEI. The CDR3 protein is CASSEWGLAAKETQYF. CDR3 nucleotide sequence: TGTGCCAGCAGTGAATGGGGACTAGCGGCAAAAGAGACCCAGTACTTC.

This clonotype was detected only a few times. This rearrangement joins TRBV14 to TRBJ2-1; 7 nucleotides align to TRBD1. Germline V gives CDR1 SGHDN, CDR2 FVKESK. The CDR3 covers 15 residues. V trimming: 4 bases; J trimming: 0 bases; junction bases outside the gene matches: 3. The CDR3 protein is CASSPRDSSYNEQFF. The CDR3 region has the DNA TGTGCCAGCAGCCCACGGGACAGCTCCTACAATGAGCAGTTCTTC.

This clonotype was seen more than once but under ten times. V gene TRBV6-5 combines with J gene TRBJ2-3; the D is unclear. The CDR3 contains 15 residues. V dropped 0 bases and J dropped 7 bases, with 14 bases sitting between them. In germline, CDR1 is MNHEY, CDR2 SVGAGI. The CDR3 DNA reads TGTGCCAGCAGTTACTCCCGCATTGGTGGAAATACGCAGTATTTT. Its protein product is CASSYSRIGGNTQYF.

The rearrangement links TRBV5-6 to TRBJ2-1; 10 nucleotides line up with TRBD1. Germline CDR1 SGHDT, CDR2 YYEEEE. CDR3 length: 14 residues. The V segment lost 0 bases and the J segment 9 bases; nucleotides outside the gene matches: 3. CDR3 in DNA: TGTGCCAGCAGCTTGGTGGGACAGGGGATTGAGCAGTTCTTC. Translating gives CASSLVGQGIEQFF.

V usage is TRBV4-3 and J usage is TRBJ1-6; 8 bases fit TRBD1. Germline CDR1 LGHNA, CDR2 YSLEER. V gave up 3 bases and J gave up 7 bases; unmatched junction bases: 5. CDR3 length: 15 residues. CDR3 in DNA: TGCGCCAGCAGCCAGGCACAGGGGGTAAATTCACCCCTCCACTTT. The encoded protein is CASSQAQGVNSPLHF.

The rearrangement links TRBV27 to TRBJ2-1; 10 bases fit TRBD2. CDR1 is MNHEY and CDR2 is SMNVEV in the germline V gene (reference sequence). V was clipped by 6 bases and J by 7 bases; unmatched bases: 9. The CDR3 is made up of 15 amino acids. CDR3 loop: CASRPRASGSNEQFF. The CDR3 DNA sequence: TGTGCCAGCAGGCCGAGGGCTAGCGGGAGTAATGAGCAGTTCTTC.

This clonotype came up a few times. The J gene is TRBJ2-7, the V gene TRBV5-1, with D uncertain. The length of the CDR3 is 13 residues. Germline V gives CDR1 SGHRS, CDR2 YFSETQ. Trimming stripped 7 bases from V and 4 bases from J, with 15 bases between. CDR3 nucleotides: TGCGCCAGCGGCCCCCTCTCTACGTACGAGCAGTACTTC. It yields the protein CASGPLSTYEQYF.

This clonotype was detected ten times or more. The chain links TRBV5-1 to TRBJ2-1; D may be TRBD2 (6 bases). The CDR3 contains 15 residues. V lost 4 bases, J lost 5 bases, and 16 bases lay in between. Germline CDR1 SGHRS, CDR2 YFSETQ. CDR3 sequence: CASSGPSGPNNEQFF. The CDR3 DNA follows: TGCGCCAGCAGCGGGCCGAGCGGGCCTAACAATGAGCAGTTCTTC.

In the case of this clonotype: Mismatch with germline at one junction end may stem from a read error. V gene TRBV18 combines with J gene TRBJ1-2; TRBD1 agrees at 7 bases. Germline CDR1 and CDR2: KGHSH and LQKENI. This CDR3 contains 16 residues. DNA for the CDR3: TGTGCCAGCTCATCACCCCGGGACAGACCTTTTTGGGGCTACACCTTC. It specifies CASSSPRDRPFWGYTF. Variable domain in full (rest from reference TRBV18 and TRBJ1-2): NAGVMQNPRHLVRRRGQEARLRCSPMKGHSHVYWYRQLPEEGLKFMVYLQKENIIDESGMPKERFSAEFPKEGPSILRIQQVVRGDSAAYFCASSSPRDRPFWGYTFGSGTRLTVV.

The chain couples TRBV27 to TRBJ2-3; 9 bases map to TRBD2. The CDR3 spans 15 residues. Per germline, CDR1 MNHEY and CDR2 SMNVEV (reference sequence). After removal of 3 bases from V and 5 bases from J, the junction contained 6 bases not matched to a gene. The CDR3 loop is CASSLMIAGVDTQYF. The CDR3 nucleotides read TGTGCCAGCAGTTTGATGATAGCGGGAGTAGATACGCAGTATTTT.

The chain carries TRBV5-6 and TRBJ2-5, with TRBD2 as a possible D gene (6 bases). CDR1 and CDR2 (germline): SGHDT, YYEEEE. The CDR3 contains 16 residues. V shed 0 bases and J shed 2 bases, with 14 bases lying between them. CDR3 amino acids: CASSLGVDAGQETQYF. CDR3 DNA: TGTGCCAGCAGCTTGGGGGTAGACGCGGGACAAGAGACCCAGTACTTC.

The chain couples TRBV20-1 to TRBJ2-1; 8 positions match TRBD2. CDR3 length: 17 amino acids. V lost 7 bases to trimming and J lost 2 bases; unmatched junction nucleotides: 16. Germline V gene lookup returns CDR1 DFQATT and CDR2 SNEGSKA (reference sequence). The CDR3 loop reads CSERESRLGPPYNEQFF. The CDR3, as DNA: TGCAGTGAGCGGGAGAGTAGGTTGGGGCCCCCCTACAATGAGCAGTTCTTC.

This clonotype occurred a few times. The chain couples TRBV5-6 to TRBJ2-5, with TRBD2 matching over 12 bases. Germline V CDR1 and CDR2: SGHDT, YYEEEE. After removal of 5 bases from V and 5 bases from J, the junction contained 4 bases not matched to a gene. This CDR3 is 14 amino acids long. The CDR3 bases are TGTGCCAGCAGGCTAGCGGGAGGGATGGAGACCCAGTACTTC. Translation gives CASRLAGGMETQYF.

The chain employs TRBV7-8 and TRBJ2-7; D is undetermined. Trimming removed 4 bases at V and 6 bases at J, with 10 bases between. Germline V gene sequence: CDR1 SGHVS, CDR2 FQNEAQ. This CDR3 is built from 12 residues. CDR3 sequence: CASSYQWGEQYF. CDR3 bases: TGTGCCAGCAGCTACCAATGGGGCGAGCAGTACTTC.

Many counts were recorded for this clonotype. The chain links TRBV28 to TRBJ2-7; TRBD1 aligns across 7 bases. CDR1 MDHEN and CDR2 SYDVKM come from the germline V gene. V trimming: 3 bases; J trimming: 4 bases; junction bases outside the gene matches: 6. The CDR3 sequence is 14 residues long. The CDR3 nucleotides are TGTGCCAGCAGTTTGGGGACAGTGAAATACGAGCAGTACTTC. Translated: CASSLGTVKYEQYF.

This clonotype came up a few times. The chain is built from TRBV11-1 and TRBJ2-1; D is perhaps TRBD2 (6 bases). The CDR3 has 15 residues. V dropped 1 base and J dropped 7 bases, with 14 bases sitting between them. From germline, CDR1 is SGHAT and CDR2 FQDESV (reference sequence). The CDR3 nucleotides are TGTGCCAGCAGCTTAGACGGCGGGACTGCGAATGAGCAGTTCTTC. Amino acids: CASSLDGGTANEQFF.

This clonotype was observed at least ten times. The rearrangement uses TRBV6-5 and TRBJ1-3; maybe TRBD1 (6 bases). The V end was cut by 5 bases, the J end by 4 bases, with 15 bases between. CDR1 is MNHEY and CDR2 is SVGAGI in the germline V gene. The CDR3 loop spans 15 amino acids. DNA for the CDR3: TGTGCCAGCAGTCGGGGGCCGAGGGGCGGAAACACCATATATTTT. Its translation: CASSRGPRGGNTIYF.

This clonotype was observed a single time. The J gene is TRBJ2-3, the V gene TRBV10-3; 7 nucleotides agree with TRBD2. V lost 10 bases to trimming and J lost 5 bases; unmatched junction nucleotides: 9. The germline V gene has CDR1 ENHRY and CDR2 SYGVKD. The CDR3 is 13 residues long. The CDR3 DNA reads TGTGCCACCTCCGGGGGGAGCGGAGATACGCAGTATTTT. It encodes CATSGGSGDTQYF.

V is TRBV28 and J is TRBJ2-1, with a tentative D call TRBD2 (6 bases). Germline V gene sequence: CDR1 MDHEN, CDR2 SYDVKM. The length of the CDR3 is 20 residues. V was shortened by 2 bases and J by 8 bases, with 31 bases between the two germline ends. CDR3 amino acids: CASSLRALAAGTSSVDEQFF. DNA for the CDR3: TGTGCCAGCAGTTTACGAGCCTTAGCGGCCGGGACTTCCAGTGTCGATGAGCAGTTCTTC.

This chain links TRBV5-5 with TRBJ2-5, with 8 bases fitting TRBD1. The germline gives CDR1 SGHKS, CDR2 YYEKEE (reference sequence). CDR3 length equals 18 residues. V dropped 5 bases and J dropped 2; count of bases not matched to a gene: 17. CDR3 bases: TGTGCCAGCAGTACTTGGGGGACCGGGACAGGTTATCAAGAGACCCAGTACTTC. The encoded protein is CASSTWGTGTGYQETQYF.